These 16 T cell receptor beta chains originate from one sample sequenced in a study of patients and donors after allogeneic stem cell transplantation. TCRdb processed the RT-PCR reads anew with MiXCR; each CDR3 protein has one entry. Found here are about a million distinct CDR3 sequences, around 17% of them singletons; the top ten hold about 6%. Sequencing was done on a sample of blood, either unsorted or a sorted T cell fraction (not recorded which). These receptors came from a human donor who was either an allogeneic HSCT recipient or a stem cell or donor lymphocyte infusion donor (not recorded which). It is not recorded whose cells these are; they may come from a transplant donor.

The chain has TRBV5-1 and TRBJ2-2, with 8 bases fitting TRBD1. This CDR3 is built from 13 residues. The junction had 4 bases not matched to a gene; V was cut back by 9 bases and J by 3 bases. Germline V gene sequence: CDR1 SGHRS, CDR2 YFSETQ. CDR3 region: CATQGVYTGELFF. The DNA of the CDR3 is TGCGCCACACAGGGGGTCTACACCGGGGAGCTGTTTTTT.

The chain uses TRBV9 and TRBJ2-7; 7 bases fit TRBD1. Germline V CDR1 and CDR2: SGDLS, YYNGEE. V dropped 2 bases and J dropped 2; count of bases not matched to a gene: 7. The CDR3 is 15 amino acids. The CDR3 spells CASSVYRDRPYEQYF. CDR3 bases: TGTGCCAGCAGCGTTTACCGGGACAGACCCTACGAGCAGTACTTC.

In this sample, this clonotype turned up a few times. This chain links TRBV3-1 with TRBJ1-2; D is unclear. CDR3 size: 15 residues. V lost 0 bases to trimming and J lost 1 base, with 9 bases between them. The V gene's germline CDR1 is LGHDT and CDR2 YNNKEL (reference sequence). The CDR3 loop is CASSQDRGYNYGYTF. CDR3 sequence (DNA): TGTGCCAGCAGCCAAGACAGAGGGTATAACTATGGCTACACCTTC.

This clonotype was seen many times. The V gene is TRBV3-1, the J gene TRBJ2-1, with 8 bases fitting TRBD1. Losses at the gene ends were 0 bases for V and 6 bases for J; bases not matched to a gene: 1. Per germline, CDR1 LGHDT and CDR2 YNNKEL (reference sequence). The CDR3 runs to 14 residues. The CDR3, as DNA: TGTGCCAGCAGCCAAGATCAGGGGGCCAATGAGCAGTTCTTC. Encoded protein: CASSQDQGANEQFF.

The chain recombines TRBV20-1 with TRBJ2-5; D is undetermined. This CDR3 comprises 14 residues. V gave up 2 bases and J gave up 5 bases, with 15 bases separating them. The germline V gene has CDR1 DFQATT and CDR2 SNEGSKA (reference sequence). DNA of the CDR3: TGCAGTGCTAGACCCCTCCCCATGCTGGAGACCCAGTACTTC. Translated: CSARPLPMLETQYF.

This rearrangement joins TRBV5-4 to TRBJ2-7; the D gene is possibly TRBD2 (6 bases). The germline gives CDR1 SGHNT, CDR2 YYREEE (reference sequence). There are 15 residues in the CDR3. Between the trimmed V and J ends, which lost 4 bases and 3 bases, there was a span of 17 bases. The CDR3 DNA reads TGTGCCAGCAGCCGCCAATTGGACTACGTCTACGAGCAGTACTTC. Protein: CASSRQLDYVYEQYF. Full variable domain (remainder filled in from reference TRBV5-4 and TRBJ2-7): ETGVTQSPTHLIKTRGQQVTLRCSSQSGHNTVSWYQQALGQGPQFIFQYYREEENGRGNFPPRFSGLQFPNYSSELNVNALELDDSALYLCASSRQLDYVYEQYFGPGTRLTVT.

The V gene is TRBV7-2, the J gene TRBJ2-3; 8 nucleotides agree with TRBD2. The CDR3 is 14 residues long. Germline CDR1 SGHTA, CDR2 FQGNSA. V lost 5 bases to trimming and J lost 5 bases; unmatched junction nucleotides: 6. CDR3 DNA sequence: TGTGCCAGCAGCCGGGGGGGCCGAGGAGATACGCAGTATTTT. It encodes CASSRGGRGDTQYF.

The gene calls are TRBV12-3 or TRBV12-4 and TRBJ2-7, with D maybe TRBD1 (6 bases). There are 14 residues in the CDR3. V dropped 4 bases and J dropped 2 bases, with 12 bases sitting between them. CDR3 sequence reads: CASSSDSDAYEQYF. As DNA, the CDR3 is TGTGCCAGCAGTTCGGACAGTGACGCCTACGAGCAGTACTTC.

This clonotype was detected a few times. The J gene is TRBJ1-5, the V gene TRBV2, with a tentative D call TRBD1 (6 bases). V was trimmed by 3 bases and J by 5 bases, leaving 11 bases between them. The CDR3 has 14 residues. Per germline, CDR1 SNHLY and CDR2 FYNNEI. CDR3 in amino acids: CASSDNRAHQPQHF. CDR3 coding DNA: TGTGCCAGCAGTGATAACAGGGCTCATCAGCCCCAGCATTTT.

The chain recombines TRBV3-1 with TRBJ2-2, with 11 bases that match TRBD2. After removal of 4 bases from V and 5 bases from J, the junction contained 3 bases not matched to a gene. This CDR3 has 15 residues. Germline V CDR1 and CDR2: LGHDT, YNNKEL (reference sequence). The CDR3 region is CASSPTSGSTGELFF. The CDR3 bases are TGTGCCAGCAGCCCCACTAGCGGGAGTACCGGGGAGCTGTTTTTT.

The V gene is TRBV7-8, the J gene TRBJ1-1, with a possible D match to TRBD1 (5 bases). Germline CDR1 is SGHVS and CDR2 is FQNEAQ. This CDR3 has 15 amino acids. Trimming pared 1 base from V and 4 bases from J, leaving 13 bases between. The CDR3 spells CASSLDGGASTEAFF. The DNA of the CDR3 is TGTGCCAGCAGCTTAGATGGAGGGGCGAGCACTGAAGCTTTCTTT.

The chain combines TRBV25-1 with TRBJ1-2, with 9 bases fitting TRBD1. The CDR3 runs to 16 residues. Germline assignment: CDR1 MGHDK and CDR2 SYGVNS. Trimming took 2 bases from V and 2 from J; bases not matched to a gene: 6. Written as DNA, the CDR3 is TGTGCCAGCAGTGAAGCCCGAGGACAGGGGAACTATGGCTACACCTTC. Protein: CASSEARGQGNYGYTF.

The chain links TRBV7-9 to TRBJ1-5; TRBD1 is a possible D gene (6 bases). This CDR3 has 15 amino acids. The V end was cut by 6 bases, the J end by 3 bases, with 15 bases between. Germline V gene data show CDR1 as SEHNR and CDR2 as FQNEAQ (reference sequence). CDR3 sequence (DNA): TGTGCCAGCAGGATGGCGGGGGCGCCCAATCAGCCCCAGCATTTT. Translated, it gives CASRMAGAPNQPQHF.

This clonotype was observed a handful of times. V gene TRBV5-1 combines with J gene TRBJ2-1, with TRBD2 matching 11 bases. The CDR3 is 18 amino acids. Trimming took 4 bases from V and 5 from J; bases not matched to a gene: 14. Germline CDR1 reads SGHRS; CDR2 reads YFSETQ. CDR3 region: CASSSRLAGPSVNNEQFF. In DNA form, the CDR3 reads TGCGCCAGCAGCAGCAGACTAGCGGGGCCTTCCGTTAACAATGAGCAGTTCTTC.

The chain carries TRBV5-1 and TRBJ2-5; D remains ambiguous. This CDR3 spans 14 amino acids. Germline V gene data show CDR1 as SGHRS and CDR2 as YFSETQ. Trimming took 0 bases from V and 1 from J, leaving 7 bases between them. The CDR3 sequence is CASSLDLIQETQYF. CDR3 bases: TGCGCCAGCAGCTTGGACCTAATCCAAGAGACCCAGTACTTC.

This clonotype was found a few times. This sequence joins TRBV20-1 and TRBJ2-1; 7 bases align to TRBD2. The ends lost 6 bases at V and 7 bases at J; junction bases unmatched: 9. The germline gives CDR1 DFQATT, CDR2 SNEGSKA (reference sequence). This CDR3 is 13 amino acids long. CDR3 amino acids: CSALTGGRNEQFF. The CDR3 DNA reads TGCAGTGCACTGACGGGGGGTAGGAATGAGCAGTTCTTC.